These 22 T cell receptor beta chains came from one sample sequenced in a study of T cell repertoires in cytomegalovirus infection. TCRdb re-called the reads with MiXCR, one entry per CDR3 protein. The sample has about 120,000 distinct CDR3 sequences, under 35% seen once; the top ten hold more than 35%. Which antigens these TCRs recognize remains unknown. Sample: CD8+ T cells from cultured PBMCs, taken from culture after CMV antigen stimulation. These receptor sequences come from a human donor in good health (CMV status not recorded). Some clones in this sample may be carry-over from other donors' samples.

CDR3 DNA: TGTGCCAGCAGCCAAGAAAGAGGGGGGTCCGGGGAGCTGTTTTTT. Protein sequence: CASSQERGGSGELFF. The chain uses TRBV3-1 and TRBJ2-2; D is possibly TRBD1 or TRBD2 (6 bases each). V lost 0 bases and J lost 6, with 11 bases in between. Germline CDR1 reads LGHDT; CDR2 reads YNNKEL (reference sequence). The CDR3 extends over 15 amino acids. Variable domain in full (rest from reference TRBV3-1 and TRBJ2-2): DTAVSQTPKYLVTQMGNDKSIKCEQNLGHDTMYWYKQDSKKFLKIMFSYNNKELIINETVPNRFSPKSPDKAHLNLHINSLELGDSAVYFCASSQERGGSGELFFGEGSRLTVL.

The chain carries TRBV27 and TRBJ2-7, with D perhaps given as TRBD1 or TRBD2 (5 bases each). CDR1 and CDR2 (germline): MNHEY, SMNVEV (reference sequence). The CDR3 extends over 15 amino acids. The V and J ends lost 6 bases and 4 bases respectively, with 19 bases between them. The DNA for the CDR3 is TGTGCCAGCAGCCCACGAGGGGTCAGTGAGTACGAGCAGTACTTC. This encodes CASSPRGVSEYEQYF.

The chain carries TRBV18 and TRBJ2-7; D remains ambiguous. From germline, CDR1 is KGHSH and CDR2 LQKENI. V lost 1 base and J lost 0, with 4 bases in between. The CDR3 contains 13 residues. CDR3 residues: CASSPLSSYEQYF. Here the CDR3 DNA reads TGTGCCAGCTCACCACTCAGCTCCTACGAGCAGTACTTC. The variable domain in full, completed from reference TRBV18 and TRBJ2-7, reads NAGVMQNPRHLVRRRGQEARLRCSPMKGHSHVYWYRQLPEEGLKFMVYLQKENIIDESGMPKERFSAEFPKEGPSILRIQQVVRGDSAAYFCASSPLSSYEQYFGPGTRLTVT.

This clonotype appeared a few times. The chain joins TRBV12-3 or TRBV12-4 to TRBJ1-1; D uncertain. This CDR3 contains 14 residues. Trimming took off 10 bases at V and 0 bases at J, with 15 bases between the two ends. CDR3 protein: CATSLGQMNTEAFF. Written as DNA, the CDR3 is TGTGCCACGTCACTAGGGCAGATGAACACTGAAGCTTTCTTT.

This clonotype was seen more than once but under ten times. V and J are TRBV7-3 and TRBJ2-3, with D possibly matching TRBD2 (6 bases). CDR3 size: 13 residues. Per germline, CDR1 SGHTA and CDR2 FQGTGA. Trimming pared 8 bases from V and 4 bases from J, leaving 13 bases between. CDR3 nucleotides: TGTGCCAGCTCTAACGGGGGAGCAGATACGCAGTATTTT. It encodes CASSNGGADTQYF.

The chain joins TRBV12-3 or TRBV12-4 to TRBJ2-2; no clear D gene. There are 13 residues in the CDR3. The V end was cut by 2 bases, the J end by 1 base, with 2 bases between. The CDR3 DNA is TGTGCCAGCAGTTTACTGAACACCGGGGAGCTGTTTTTT. Protein: CASSLLNTGELFF.

This clonotype has a handful of counts. CDR3: CAISESQERGYEQYF. CDR3 DNA sequence: TGTGCCATCAGTGAGTCACAGGAGCGCGGTTACGAGCAGTACTTC. The chain employs TRBV10-3 and TRBJ2-7, with a possible D match to TRBD1 (5 bases). Germline V gene data show CDR1 as ENHRY and CDR2 as SYGVKD. The ends were cut back, 0 bases at V and 4 bases at J, with 13 bases in the middle. This CDR3 is 15 amino acids long.

This chain joins TRBV5-6 and TRBJ2-5; TRBD1 aligns across 7 bases. The length of the CDR3 is 14 residues. Germline V CDR1 and CDR2: SGHDT, YYEEEE. After removal of 4 bases from V and 4 bases from J, the junction contained 7 bases not matched to a gene. The CDR3 loop reads CASSVITGVETQYF. Written as DNA, the CDR3 is TGTGCCAGCAGCGTGATAACAGGGGTAGAGACCCAGTACTTC.

V usage is TRBV5-5 and J usage is TRBJ2-7; 12 bases agree with TRBD1. V was pared by 3 bases and J by 3 bases, with 10 bases of the junction left unmatched. This CDR3 region has 17 residues. The germline V gene has CDR1 SGHKS and CDR2 YYEKEE (reference sequence). The CDR3 protein is CASSSFPGQGALYEQYF. The CDR3 DNA reads TGTGCCAGCAGCTCGTTTCCGGGACAGGGGGCCCTCTACGAGCAGTACTTC.

The genes are TRBV6-1 and TRBJ2-1; D possibly corresponds to TRBD2 (6 bases). This CDR3 comprises 14 residues. Germline lookup yields CDR1 MNHNS and CDR2 SASEGT. The V and J ends lost 5 bases and 8 bases respectively, with 16 bases between them. The CDR3 loop reads CASSTTEGPYEQFF. The DNA of the CDR3 is TGTGCCAGCAGTACCACGGAGGGCCCATATGAGCAGTTCTTC.

With regard to this clonotype: One base away lies a much larger clone, so this may be a sequencing read error. This chain links TRBV4-3 with TRBJ2-7, with 7 bases matching TRBD1. The germline gives CDR1 LGHNA, CDR2 YSLEER. After removal of 0 bases from V and 7 bases from J, the junction contained 9 bases not matched to a gene. CDR3 length equals 15 residues. DNA of the CDR3: TGCGCCAGCAGCCAAGATTGGGACAGTAGGATTGAGCAGTACTTC. Its translation: CASSQDWDSRIEQYF.

In this sample, this clonotype turned up a few times. This chain connects TRBV2 to TRBJ1-1, with D tentatively TRBD1 (5 bases). The CDR3 covers 16 residues. Trimming removed 4 bases from V and 4 bases from J, with 19 bases in between. Germline-derived CDR1 and CDR2 are SNHLY and FYNNEI. CDR3 region: CASSGWGRRGSTEAFF. The CDR3 DNA follows: TGTGCCAGCAGTGGTTGGGGACGGCGGGGTAGCACTGAAGCTTTCTTT.

The sample holds many counts of this clonotype. V and J are TRBV7-2 and TRBJ2-5; 8 bases are shared with TRBD2. The ends lost 6 bases at V and 2 bases at J; junction bases unmatched: 8. Germline lookup yields CDR1 SGHTA and CDR2 FQGNSA. The CDR3 runs to 15 residues. CDR3 in DNA: TGTGCCAGCAGTTATAGCGGGGTCCCTCAAGAGACCCAGTACTTC. It specifies CASSYSGVPQETQYF.

This clonotype was counted once. This chain uses TRBV7-8 with TRBJ2-3; 8 bases are a match to TRBD1. Germline V gene lookup returns CDR1 SGHVS and CDR2 FQNEAQ. The trim removed 5 bases at V and 12 bases at J, leaving 22 bases unmatched. This CDR3 comprises 17 residues. The CDR3 DNA reads as TGTGCCAGCAGCCGCTACCTTAGCTTACAGGGGGAGGTGGGACAGTATTTT. Translating it yields CASSRYLSLQGEVGQYF.

The V and J genes are TRBV5-1 and TRBJ2-3; D may be TRBD1 or TRBD2 (5 bases each). There are 16 residues in the CDR3. Germline CDR1 SGHRS, CDR2 YFSETQ. V was clipped by 4 bases and J by 5 bases, with 20 bases between them. The CDR3 DNA reads as TGCGCCAGCAGCCCACATGGGACGGAATGGGTAGATACGCAGTATTTT. Protein product: CASSPHGTEWVDTQYF.

This clonotype was detected many times. V gene TRBV19 combines with J gene TRBJ1-1; tentatively, D is TRBD1 (6 bases). Trimming removed 7 bases at V and 5 bases at J, with 23 bases between. Germline V gene lookup returns CDR1 LNHDA and CDR2 SQIVND (reference sequence). The CDR3 extends over 16 amino acids. As DNA, the CDR3 is TGTGCCAGTACGCCCTGGGGGCAGGGGCTTGGTACTGAAGCTTTCTTT. Residues: CASTPWGQGLGTEAFF.

This chain links TRBV5-6 with TRBJ1-1; the match to TRBD1 covers 9 bases. This CDR3 is built from 16 residues. Germline loops: CDR1 SGHDT, CDR2 YYEEEE. The trim removed 4 bases at V and 3 bases at J, leaving 10 bases unmatched. CDR3 in amino acids: CASSKGDRVWDTEAFF. The DNA for the CDR3 is TGTGCCAGCAGCAAGGGGGACAGGGTTTGGGACACTGAAGCTTTCTTT.

This chain links TRBV28 with TRBJ2-1, with D perhaps matching TRBD1 or TRBD2 (5 bases each). The CDR3 is 14 amino acids. V lost 8 bases, J lost 0 bases, and 11 bases lay in between. The germline V gene encodes CDR1 MDHEN and CDR2 SYDVKM. The DNA for the CDR3 is TGTGCCAGCCTACGGGGCAGCTCCTACAATGAGCAGTTCTTC. It yields the protein CASLRGSSYNEQFF.

The chain employs TRBV5-6 and TRBJ1-2; unclear D gene. Trimming removed 4 bases from V and 2 bases from J, with 15 bases in between. CDR3 length equals 15 residues. Germline-derived CDR1 and CDR2 are SGHDT and YYEEEE. CDR3 bases: TGTGCCAGCAGCCCACCATGGACGGGGAACTATGGCTACACCTTC. The encoded protein is CASSPPWTGNYGYTF. The full variable domain, with the rest looked up from reference TRBV5-6 and TRBJ1-2, is DAGVTQSPTHLIKTRGQQVTLRCSPKSGHDTVSWYQQALGQGPQFIFQYYEEEERQRGNFPDRFSGHQFPNYSSELNVNALLLGDSALYLCASSPPWTGNYGYTFGSGTRLTVV.

The CDR3: CASSPSLGGYQETQYF. CDR3 bases: TGCGCCAGCAGCCCTAGCTTGGGCGGATACCAAGAGACCCAGTACTTC. This chain links TRBV4-1 with TRBJ2-5; tentatively, D is TRBD2 (5 bases). From germline, CDR1 is MGHRA and CDR2 YSYEKL. This CDR3 spans 16 amino acids. V shed 4 bases and J shed 0 bases, with 15 bases lying between them.

This chain connects TRBV2 to TRBJ1-6; 8 bases line up with TRBD1. Germline V gene sequence: CDR1 SNHLY, CDR2 FYNNEI. Trimming at V came to 7 bases and at J to 2 bases, leaving 10 bases not matched to a gene. CDR3 size: 17 residues. The DNA for the CDR3 is TGTGCCAGCATTGGGGTTGACAGGGGTACCTATAATTCACCCCTCCACTTT. It specifies CASIGVDRGTYNSPLHF.

This clonotype was seen repeatedly, ten times or more. This chain uses TRBV5-6 with TRBJ2-3; TRBD1 might be the D (5 bases). Between the trimmed V and J ends, which lost 4 bases and 7 bases, there was a span of 16 bases. CDR3 length: 14 residues. Germline V gives CDR1 SGHDT, CDR2 YYEEEE. The CDR3 reads CASSHVDNPNTQYF. CDR3 DNA sequence: TGTGCCAGCAGCCATGTGGACAATCCGAATACGCAGTATTTT.